This TCR beta chain was documented in a study of blood T cell repertoires in COVID-19. CDR1 and CDR2 (germline): SGHAT, FQNNGV. The ends lost 1 base at V and 1 base at J; junction bases unmatched: 12. The length of the CDR3 is 18 residues. Clones were sequenced by immunoSEQ multiplex PCR, and TCRdb holds only the in-frame ones, with some missing. This repertoire shows 270,000 or so clones, about 91% found once; its top ten account for approximately 3%. The TCR originated in a man in his forties who had been exposed to COVID-19. Source material: PBMCs or T cells enriched from blood (not recorded which). The chain joins TRBV11-2 to TRBJ1-1, with TRBD1 matching over 7 bases. The CDR3 sequence: CASSLGYGGRGENTEAFF. CDR3 in DNA: TGTGCCAGCAGCTTAGGGTACGGAGGCAGGGGGGAGAACACTGAAGCTTTCTTT.